The 9 T cell receptor beta chains listed next were all sequenced from one sample in a study of Tregs in tolerant kidney transplant recipients (dated by TCRdb to between 2017 and 2020). The antigens for these receptors are not known. Libraries were constructed by the immunoSEQ multiplex PCR assay. In TCRdb, the immuneACCESS table is reduced to in-frame sequences with V and J assigned. These tables do not hold every clone; where another copy was compared, an unresolved V gene accounts for under half, and the others remain unexplained. Here the sample has 15,000 to 19,000 clones; about half occur a single time. The biggest ten clones account for approximately 3% of the sample. The time point label for this specimen denotes: blood sample drawn before combined kidney and bone marrow transplant. For bulk CFSE mixed lymphocyte reactions, CFSE-labeled recipient PBMCs were cocultured for five to six days with irradiated donor PBMCs and were then stained for CD3/CD4/CD8 and FACS-sorted.

The sample here was CD4+ T cells from blood cultured with allogeneic cells, taken before the transplant. The receptors come from a human patient who received a combined kidney and bone marrow transplant.

The genes are TRBV5-4 and TRBJ1-1; D is possibly TRBD1 (6 bases). This CDR3 has 12 amino acids. The germline gives CDR1 SGHNT, CDR2 YYREEE (reference sequence). V lost 5 bases and J 4 bases, leaving 9 bases between the germline ends. CDR3: CASRTRGTEAFF. CDR3 in DNA: TGTGCCAGCAGGACCAGGGGCACTGAAGCTTTCTTT.

This clone came up a few times. The chain combines TRBV5-8 with TRBJ1-6, with D maybe TRBD1 (5 bases). Germline values: CDR1 SGHTS, CDR2 YDEGEE. The V gene lost 1 base and the J gene lost 15 bases, with 11 bases spanning the gap. The CDR3 has 12 residues. The CDR3: CASSLQGLVLHF. CDR3 coding DNA: TGTGCCAGCAGCTTGCAGGGACTCGTCCTCCACTTT.

This chain joins TRBV7-2 and TRBJ1-5, with a tentative D call TRBD1 (5 bases). Per germline, CDR1 SGHTA and CDR2 FQGNSA. This CDR3 has 16 amino acids. Trimming took 1 base from V and 0 from J, leaving 10 bases between them. The CDR3 region is CASSLGAGYSNQPQHF. CDR3 in DNA: TGTGCCAGCAGCTTAGGGGCAGGGTATAGCAATCAGCCCCAGCATTTT. Full variable domain (rest looked up from reference TRBV7-2 and TRBJ1-5): GAGVSQSPSNKVTEKGKDVELRCDPISGHTALYWYRQSLGQGLEFLIYFQGNSAPDKSGLPSDRFSAERTGGSVSTLTIQRTQQEDSAVYLCASSLGAGYSNQPQHFGDGTRLSIL.

In its sample, this clone was seen a few times. The rearrangement joins TRBV7-5 to TRBJ2-1; the table's D call, TRBD2, has no DNA check behind it. TRBV7-5 is classified as a pseudogene. The CDR3 is 17 amino acids. The CDR3 region has the DNA TGTGTCAGAAGCTTAGGTCGGGGCGGGGAAAGGTGCAATGAGCAGTTCTTC. Its protein is CVRSLGRGGERCNEQFF.

The CDR3 DNA sequence: TGTGCCAGCAGCTTAAGGACGGAGGACACTGAAGCTTTCTTT. It encodes CASSLRTEDTEAFF. The V call is TRBV7-9, the J call TRBJ1-1, with no clear D. CDR3 size: 14 residues. The germline V and J ends were trimmed by 2 bases and 3 bases, with 10 bases remaining between them. From germline, CDR1 is SEHNR and CDR2 FQNEAQ (reference sequence).

This clone qualifies as medium-sized. The rearrangement links TRBV6-5 to TRBJ1-2, with D possibly matching TRBD1 (5 bases). The ends were cut back, 0 bases at V and 11 bases at J, with 16 bases in the middle. The germline CDR1 and CDR2 sequences are MNHEY and SVGAGI. The CDR3 runs 14 residues. As DNA, the CDR3 is TGTGCCAGCAGTTACTCGGGAGGGGCGCCTTTTTACACCTTC. Its translation: CASSYSGGAPFYTF.

The V call is TRBV28, the J call TRBJ1-4; 7 positions match TRBD1. The V gene's germline CDR1 is MDHEN and CDR2 SYDVKM. The CDR3 is made up of 18 amino acids. Trimming at V came to 6 bases and at J to 7 bases, leaving 20 bases not matched to a gene. In DNA form, the CDR3 reads TGTGCCAGCAGGCTAAAATACAGGGGCCGAACCCAACTTGAAAAACTGTTTTTT. It encodes CASRLKYRGRTQLEKLFF.

This clone was seen only a few times. The germline gene is not matched at one end of the junction; a read error may be the cause. The chain joins TRBV7-8 to TRBJ1-5, with D possibly matching TRBD1 (6 bases). Germline values: CDR1 SGHVS, CDR2 FQNEAQ. The CDR3 covers 15 residues. CDR3 amino acids: CASSIAGTQNQPQHF. The CDR3 bases are TGTGCCAGCAGCATAGCCGGGACACAAAATCAGCCCCAGCATTTT.

This rearrangement joins TRBV13 to TRBJ1-3, with D uncertain. The CDR3 consists of 15 residues. Deletions cut 0 bases from V and 0 bases from J, with 6 bases between. Per the germline V gene, CDR1 is PRHDT and CDR2 is FYEKMQ (reference sequence). As DNA, the CDR3 is TGTGCCAGCAGCTTAGGCAGGCTCTCTGGAAACACCATATATTTT. Translated: CASSLGRLSGNTIYF.